This TCR beta chain was profiled in a study of blood T cell repertoires in COVID-19. Study-wide background: Material from acute and convalescent COVID-19 was sourced from the United States, Italy and Spain. From T cells, B-cell-depleted T cells, or PBMCs came the material, which was cDNA or gDNA.

Study processing details: Researchers report that nucleated cell counts were estimated from reference gene primer amplification. The table came from immunoSEQ multiplex PCR; TCRdb's copy has only in-frame clones and leaves some out. That table is the source of V, J and clone size, and D and trimming were worked out from the DNA. The sample shows 300,000 or so clones, approximately 87% of them seen only once. The germline V gene has CDR1 MNHEY and CDR2 SMNVEV (reference sequence). This CDR3 is built from 17 residues. V was clipped by 3 bases and J by 7 bases; unmatched bases: 14. Sequencing used peripheral blood. The chain couples TRBV27 to TRBJ1-5, with 8 bases fitting TRBD1. The receptor was isolated from a woman between 45 and 60 years old who had recovered from COVID-19. CDR3 amino acids: CASSFPEAAGGGQPQHF. For the CDR3, the DNA is TGTGCCAGCAGTTTCCCCGAGGCGGCAGGGGGCGGACAGCCCCAGCATTTT.